This entry lists 18 T cell receptor beta chains sequenced from one sample in a study of identical twins. TCRdb reprocessed the 5' RACE reads with MiXCR, giving one entry per CDR3 protein. Of fewer than 650,000 distinct CDR3 sequences listed, about 7.6% are singletons. The same sample was also studied in work on yellow fever vaccine responses in identical twins.

The sample consisted of PBMCs. These receptors were obtained from a woman aged 18-29 years in good health.

This clonotype was counted only a few times. The chain has TRBV18 and TRBJ1-5; 10 positions match TRBD1. Germline V gives CDR1 KGHSH, CDR2 LQKENI. Trimming removed 2 bases from V and 5 bases from J; junction bases left unmatched: 15. CDR3 length: 19 residues. The CDR3 bases are TGTGCCAGCTCACCATCCGTGGGGACAGGGGTAGGTCGGTATCAGCCCCAGCATTTT. Translation gives CASSPSVGTGVGRYQPQHF.

This clonotype was counted many times. V usage is TRBV5-1 and J usage is TRBJ2-5, with D hard to call. This CDR3 region has 16 residues. V was clipped by 0 bases and J by 2 bases, with 14 bases between them. Looked up from germline, CDR1 is SGHRS and CDR2 is YFSETQ. CDR3 nucleotides: TGCGCCAGCAGCTTGGTTCCAGACCCCATTCAAGAGACCCAGTACTTC. Translated: CASSLVPDPIQETQYF. Looking up the rest from reference TRBV5-1 and TRBJ2-5 gives the full variable domain: KAGVTQTPRYLIKTRGQQVTLSCSPISGHRSVSWYQQTPGQGLQFLFEYFSETQRNKGNFPGRFSGRQFSNSRSEMNVSTLELGDSALYLCASSLVPDPIQETQYFGPGTRLLVL.

This clonotype was observed at least ten times. The rearrangement uses TRBV2 and TRBJ2-1; weak D call: TRBD2 (5 bases). The germline gives CDR1 SNHLY, CDR2 FYNNEI. This CDR3 spans 15 amino acids. Trimming removed 6 bases from V and 10 bases from J, with 22 bases in between. The CDR3 region has the DNA TGTGCCAGCAGGGATACTAGTTTAAGTCTAGGGGAGCAGTTCTTC. Amino acid sequence: CASRDTSLSLGEQFF.

This clonotype was picked up many times. This chain uses TRBV2 with TRBJ2-1, with D uncertain. Germline CDR1 and CDR2: SNHLY and FYNNEI. The CDR3 length is 17 residues. Deletions cut 0 bases from V and 9 bases from J, with 21 bases between. The CDR3 sequence: CASSEAGVAGPGIEQFF. The CDR3 DNA reads as TGTGCCAGCAGTGAAGCTGGGGTTGCAGGACCAGGAATTGAGCAGTTCTTC.

To note about this clonotype: One junction end disagrees with the germline gene, perhaps due to a read error. V usage is TRBV12-3 or TRBV12-4 and J usage is TRBJ2-1; 8 bases match TRBD2. The CDR3 is 16 amino acids. CDR3 sequence reads: CASSFNLAGSQNEQFF. Here the CDR3 DNA reads TGTGCTAGCAGTTTTAATCTAGCGGGTTCCCAGAATGAGCAGTTCTTC.

The sample holds many counts of this clonotype. The rearrangement uses TRBV2 and TRBJ1-5; no clear D. Trimming pared 6 bases from V and 0 bases from J, leaving 6 bases between. Germline V gene data show CDR1 as SNHLY and CDR2 as FYNNEI. The CDR3 has 13 amino acids. The CDR3 spells CASSSYSNQPQHF. CDR3 nucleotides: TGTGCCAGCAGCTCATATAGCAATCAGCCCCAGCATTTT.

This clonotype has ten or more counts. The V gene is TRBV5-5, the J gene TRBJ2-2, with D possibly TRBD2 on 5 matching bases. The CDR3 loop spans 15 amino acids. V lost 1 base and J lost 1, with 8 bases in between. Germline V lookup: CDR1 SGHKS, CDR2 YYEKEE (reference sequence). The CDR3 protein is CASSLRGGNTGELFF. The CDR3 coding sequence is TGTGCCAGCAGCTTGCGCGGAGGGAACACCGGGGAGCTGTTTTTT.

V and J are TRBV12-3 or TRBV12-4 and TRBJ2-1; a possible D gene is TRBD1 (6 bases). This CDR3 region has 15 residues. V was clipped by 6 bases and J by 0 bases, with 12 bases between them. DNA for the CDR3: TGTGCCAGCAGCACCACAGGGACCTCCTACAATGAGCAGTTCTTC. This codes for CASSTTGTSYNEQFF.

This clonotype was recorded at least ten times. The CDR3 loop is CASSSHDRGVAEAFF. The CDR3 DNA reads TGCGCCAGCAGCTCCCACGACAGGGGAGTGGCTGAAGCTTTCTTT. The J gene is TRBJ1-1, the V gene TRBV5-1, with 8 bases fitting TRBD1. Germline V gene lookup returns CDR1 SGHRS and CDR2 YFSETQ. The CDR3 sequence is 15 residues long. With V trimmed by 3 bases and J by 6 bases, 10 bases remained unmatched.

At least ten counts were recorded for this clonotype. The V call is TRBV12-3 or TRBV12-4, the J call TRBJ1-2, with a weak D call TRBD1 (6 bases). Trimming left V 4 bases short and J 0 bases short, with 12 bases between. The CDR3 is 15 amino acids. CDR3 residues: CASSSPDRANYGYTF. In nucleotides, the CDR3 is TGTGCCAGCAGTTCCCCGGACAGAGCTAACTATGGCTACACCTTC.

V gene TRBV6-1 combines with J gene TRBJ2-2, with no clear D. CDR1 is MNHNS and CDR2 is SASEGT in the germline V gene. The CDR3 totals 15 residues. V gave up 7 bases and J gave up 1 base, with 13 bases separating them. Here the CDR3 DNA reads TGTGCCAGCAACGAAGGGTGGGGGAACACCGGGGAGCTGTTTTTT. It specifies CASNEGWGNTGELFF.

The V gene is TRBV2, the J gene TRBJ2-3, with D uncertain. The V end was cut by 7 bases, the J end by 0 bases, with 11 bases between. CDR1 SNHLY and CDR2 FYNNEI come from the germline V gene. The CDR3 runs to 14 residues. This chain's CDR3 is CASISESSTDTQYF. The CDR3 nucleotides read TGTGCCAGCATCTCTGAGTCTAGCACAGATACGCAGTATTTT. Full variable domain (rest looked up from reference TRBV2 and TRBJ2-3): EPEVTQTPSHQVTQMGQEVILRCVPISNHLYFYWYRQILGQKVEFLVSFYNNEISEKSEIFDDQFSVERPDGSNFTLKIRSTKLEDSAMYFCASISESSTDTQYFGPGTRLTVL.

The J gene is TRBJ1-2, the V gene TRBV7-9; no clear D gene. The V gene's germline CDR1 is SEHNR and CDR2 FQNEAQ (reference sequence). The V gene lost 1 base and the J gene lost 6 bases, with 9 bases spanning the gap. The CDR3 loop spans 13 amino acids. The CDR3 DNA reads TGTGCCAGCAGCTTAGTAGCGGGAAATGGCTACACCTTC. Translation: CASSLVAGNGYTF.

This clonotype was counted many times. One end of the junction varies from germline; a read error may be responsible. V is TRBV12-3 or TRBV12-4 and J is TRBJ2-2, with D perhaps being TRBD1 or TRBD2 (5 bases each). This CDR3 has 14 amino acids. The DNA for the CDR3 is TGCGCCAGCAGTCTAGACAGAGGGACCGGGGAGCTGTTTTTT. This sequence encodes CASSLDRGTGELFF.

The rearrangement joins TRBV28 to TRBJ2-7; 8 nucleotides agree with TRBD2. The CDR3 is made up of 15 amino acids. CDR1 is MDHEN and CDR2 is SYDVKM in the germline V gene. Trimming at V came to 10 bases and at J to 3 bases, leaving 14 bases not matched to a gene. The DNA for the CDR3 is TGTGCCACTTCGAGGTTGCGGGAGGACTACTACGAGCAGTACTTC. It yields the protein CATSRLREDYYEQYF.

This clonotype was counted many times. The chain is built from TRBV5-4 and TRBJ2-7, with D unresolved. The CDR3 extends over 13 amino acids. V was clipped by 2 bases and J by 4 bases, with 10 bases between them. Germline-derived CDR1 and CDR2 are SGHNT and YYREEE (reference sequence). In DNA form, the CDR3 reads TGTGCCAGCAGCTTTTACGGTTCGTACGAGCAGTACTTC. Its translation is CASSFYGSYEQYF.

The V gene is TRBV24-1, the J gene TRBJ2-5, with 10 bases identical to TRBD1. From germline, CDR1 is KGHDR and CDR2 SFDVKD. The CDR3 sequence is 13 residues long. The J segment lost 6 bases and the V segment lost 9 bases, leaving 6 bases of the junction unmatched. CDR3: CATCPGQGKTQYF. The CDR3 nucleotides read TGTGCCACCTGTCCGGGACAGGGGAAGACCCAGTACTTC.

This clonotype was observed many times. V gene TRBV5-1 combines with J gene TRBJ2-1, with a possible D match to TRBD2 (5 bases). The CDR3 consists of 14 residues. Per germline, CDR1 SGHRS and CDR2 YFSETQ. Trimming removed 0 bases from V and 7 bases from J, with 11 bases in between. This chain's CDR3 is CASSLGGLMNEQFF. CDR3 coding DNA: TGCGCCAGCAGCTTGGGCGGACTTATGAATGAGCAGTTCTTC.